This entry describes one T cell receptor beta chain. The sample comes from a study of blood T cell repertoires in COVID-19. Looking at the study overall: Acute and convalescent COVID-19 samples came from the United States, Italy and Spain. In each case, the material was cDNA or gDNA derived from T cells, B-cell-depleted T cells, or PBMCs.

J gave up 6 bases and V 5 bases, and 10 bases lay outside the gene matches. The CDR3 spans 15 residues. CDR1 MNHNY and CDR2 SVGAGI come from the germline V gene (reference sequence). How the authors handled the data: Quantification of nucleated cells was approximated via reference gene primer amplification. Clones were sequenced by immunoSEQ multiplex PCR, and TCRdb holds only the in-frame ones, with some missing. V, J and clone size are those of that table, while D and trimming were read from the DNA. The data show under 150,000 clones, with approximately 80% seen just once and around 40% held by the top ten.

This rearrangement joins TRBV6-6 to TRBJ2-7; 10 positions agree with TRBD1. Sequencing input: peripheral blood. This TCR came from a human donor in a cohort sampled during active COVID-19. The CDR3 coding sequence is TGTGCCAGCAGTCCCCCGGGACAGGGGCCCGGCGAGCAGTACTTC. It translates to CASSPPGQGPGEQYF.